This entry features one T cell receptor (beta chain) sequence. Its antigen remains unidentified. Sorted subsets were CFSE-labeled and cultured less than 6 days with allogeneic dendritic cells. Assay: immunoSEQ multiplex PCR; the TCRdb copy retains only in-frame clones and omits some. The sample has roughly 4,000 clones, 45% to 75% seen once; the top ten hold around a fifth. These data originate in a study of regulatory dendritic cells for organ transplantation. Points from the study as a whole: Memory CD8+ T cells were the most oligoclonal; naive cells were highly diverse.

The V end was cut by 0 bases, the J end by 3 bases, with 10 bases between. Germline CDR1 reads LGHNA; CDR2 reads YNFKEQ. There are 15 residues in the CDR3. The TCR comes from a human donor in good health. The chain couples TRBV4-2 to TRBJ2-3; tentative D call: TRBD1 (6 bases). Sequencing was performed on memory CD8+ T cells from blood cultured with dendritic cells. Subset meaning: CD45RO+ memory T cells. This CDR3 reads CASSQDARGTDTQYF. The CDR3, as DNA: TGTGCCAGCAGCCAAGATGCGAGGGGGACAGATACGCAGTATTTT.